These 27 T cell receptor beta chains came from one sample sequenced in a study of shared clonotypes between healthy human individuals. Data came from immunoSEQ multiplex PCR; TCRdb stores just in-frame clones and leaves some out. Counted here are approximately 720,000 clones, 60% to 80% occurring once; the ten biggest clones make up 1.5% to 2%. The source material was memory CD4+ T cells sorted from blood. Subset noted: CD45RA-negative fraction. These receptors all come from a woman aged 25 to 39 in good health.

This chain links TRBV9 with TRBJ1-1; 7 positions match TRBD1. Unmatched junction bases numbered 7, after V lost 0 bases and J lost 8 bases. This CDR3 is 14 amino acids long. CDR1 is SGDLS and CDR2 is YYNGEE in the germline V gene. CDR3 coding DNA: TGTGCCAGCAGCGTAGCTCGATGGGACAGAGAAGCTTTCTTT. As protein: CASSVARWDREAFF.

J is TRBJ2-7 and V is TRBV18; unclear D gene. CDR3 length: 13 amino acids. Trimming removed 3 bases from V and 2 bases from J, with 8 bases in between. Germline V CDR1 and CDR2: KGHSH, LQKENI. CDR3 amino acids: CASSPDGTYEQYF. DNA of the CDR3: TGTGCCAGCTCACCGGACGGAACCTACGAGCAGTACTTC.

Only a few counts were recorded for this clone. The chain links TRBV7-3 to TRBJ2-5; D gene unclear. Trimming took off 4 bases at V and 3 bases at J, with 9 bases between the two ends. The length of the CDR3 is 13 residues. Germline V gene sequence: CDR1 SGHTA, CDR2 FQGTGA. The CDR3 coding sequence is TGTGCCAGCAGCTCTCCACCCAAAGAGACCCAGTACTTC. This sequence encodes CASSSPPKETQYF.

The CDR3 DNA follows: TGTGCCAGCAGTGAATCGCGACAGGGTCCCTACAATGAGCAGTTCTTC. It codes for CASSESRQGPYNEQFF. The chain carries TRBV25-1 and TRBJ2-1; 7 bases map to TRBD1. Germline CDR1 and CDR2: MGHDK and SYGVNS. V was clipped by 1 base and J by 2 bases; unmatched bases: 5. The CDR3 covers 16 residues. Filled out from reference TRBV25-1 and TRBJ2-1, the complete variable domain reads EADIYQTPRYLVIGTGKKITLECSQTMGHDKMYWYQQDPGMELHLIHYSYGVNSTEKGDLSSESTVSRIRTEHFPLTLESARPSHTSQYLCASSESRQGPYNEQFFGPGTRLTVL.

The genes are TRBV27 and TRBJ2-1; TRBD2 aligns across 10 bases. The germline V gene encodes CDR1 MNHEY and CDR2 SMNVEV (reference sequence). The CDR3 is made up of 15 amino acids. With 6 bases clipped from V and 4 bases from J, the junction kept 6 bases outside the gene matches. CDR3 region: CASSHLAGEYNEQFF. The CDR3 DNA reads TGTGCCAGCAGCCACCTAGCGGGGGAATACAATGAGCAGTTCTTC.

CDR3 bases: TGTGCCAGCAGGGGGCTAGCGGGAGACCCGACAGATACGCAGTATTTT. Its translation: CASRGLAGDPTDTQYF. V gene TRBV2 combines with J gene TRBJ2-3, with 10 bases lining up with TRBD2. V was clipped by 6 bases and J by 3 bases; unmatched bases: 9. The CDR3 runs to 16 residues. Germline CDR1 and CDR2: SNHLY and FYNNEI. Drawing the rest from reference TRBV2 and TRBJ2-3, the complete variable domain is EPEVTQTPSHQVTQMGQEVILRCVPISNHLYFYWYRQILGQKVEFLVSFYNNEISEKSEIFDDQFSVERPDGSNFTLKIRSTKLEDSAMYFCASRGLAGDPTDTQYFGPGTRLTVL.

V and J are TRBV14 and TRBJ2-1, with D unresolved. Germline V gene lookup returns CDR1 SGHDN and CDR2 FVKESK. CDR3 length equals 16 residues. The V end lost 0 bases, the J end lost 2 bases, and 11 bases lay between the germline ends. The chain's CDR3 is CASSQERKRTYNEQFF. The CDR3 region has the DNA TGTGCCAGCAGCCAAGAGAGGAAGAGGACCTACAATGAGCAGTTCTTC. The full variable domain, with the rest looked up from reference TRBV14 and TRBJ2-1, is EAGVTQFPSHSVIEKGQTVTLRCDPISGHDNLYWYRRVMGKEIKFLLHFVKESKQDESGMPNNRFLAERTGGTYSTLKVQPAELEDSGVYFCASSQERKRTYNEQFFGPGTRLTVL.

The rearrangement uses TRBV5-6 and TRBJ1-2, with D perhaps TRBD1 (6 bases). CDR1 and CDR2 from the germline V gene are SGHDT and YYEEEE. The length of the CDR3 is 14 residues. The V gene lost 2 bases and the J gene lost 6 bases, with 14 bases spanning the gap. Here the CDR3 DNA reads TGTGCCAGCAGCTTTGCGAAAGGGGGGGATGGCTACACCTTC. Translating gives CASSFAKGGDGYTF.

For this clone: In the same sample, other DNA sequences code for this CDR3. Here the CDR3 DNA reads TGTGCCAGCTCACGACCGGGACAGGGTGTTTACGAGCAGTACTTC. Translated, it gives CASSRPGQGVYEQYF. The rearrangement joins TRBV18 to TRBJ2-7; 9 bases align to TRBD1. This CDR3 is built from 15 residues. V lost 4 bases to trimming and J lost 4 bases; unmatched junction nucleotides: 8. Germline CDR1 and CDR2: KGHSH and LQKENI.

This clone has at least ten counts. The chain couples TRBV19 to TRBJ2-7; D unresolved. The germline gives CDR1 LNHDA, CDR2 SQIVND (reference sequence). Trimming removed 4 bases from V and 2 bases from J, with 12 bases in between. The CDR3 extends over 14 amino acids. CDR3 bases: TGTGCCAGTAGTAGCGGCAAAGGCACCTACGAGCAGTACTTC. Translating gives CASSSGKGTYEQYF.

This clone was observed a few times. The rearrangement links TRBV18 to TRBJ1-5; 7 positions agree with TRBD1. The CDR3 runs 15 residues. The V segment lost 3 bases and the J segment 7 bases; nucleotides outside the gene matches: 9. CDR1 KGHSH and CDR2 LQKENI come from the germline V gene. The CDR3 nucleotides are TGTGCCAGCTCACCGCGACAGGGTGAGGGACAGCCCCAGCATTTT. It is translated as CASSPRQGEGQPQHF. Drawing the rest from reference TRBV18 and TRBJ1-5, the complete variable domain is NAGVMQNPRHLVRRRGQEARLRCSPMKGHSHVYWYRQLPEEGLKFMVYLQKENIIDESGMPKERFSAEFPKEGPSILRIQQVVRGDSAAYFCASSPRQGEGQPQHFGDGTRLSIL.

The rearrangement links TRBV15 to TRBJ1-2; the D gene is possibly TRBD1 (5 bases). Germline V gene lookup returns CDR1 LNHNV and CDR2 YYDKDF (reference sequence). The CDR3 contains 14 residues. V dropped 4 bases and J dropped 4 bases, with 13 bases sitting between them. Here the CDR3 reads CATSTPDKLYGYTF. CDR3 DNA sequence: TGTGCCACCAGCACCCCGGACAAGCTCTATGGCTACACCTTC.

CDR3 sequence (DNA): TGTGCCAGCGCGAGGCCGGGACAGGGTTTCTTCGAGCAGTACTTC. Translating it yields CASARPGQGFFEQYF. The chain recombines TRBV27 with TRBJ2-7, with 9 nucleotides matching TRBD1. There are 15 residues in the CDR3. CDR1 and CDR2 (germline): MNHEY, SMNVEV (reference sequence). The J segment lost 6 bases and the V segment lost 8 bases, leaving 14 bases of the junction unmatched.

The chain recombines TRBV11-2 with TRBJ2-7, with D perhaps matching TRBD2 (5 bases). The germline CDR1 and CDR2 sequences are SGHAT and FQNNGV. The CDR3 has 15 residues. V was pared by 3 bases and J by 4 bases, with 16 bases between. In DNA, the CDR3 is TGTGCCAGCAGCTTGGAGCAAACCGGACTGTACGAGCAGTACTTC. Residues: CASSLEQTGLYEQYF.

The chain joins TRBV27 to TRBJ2-7; D uncertain. Germline loops: CDR1 MNHEY, CDR2 SMNVEV (reference sequence). The CDR3 sequence is 15 residues long. V was shortened by 6 bases and J by 2 bases, with 17 bases between the two germline ends. The CDR3: CASRVTTRDPYEQYF. Here the CDR3 DNA reads TGTGCCAGCAGGGTGACCACAAGGGATCCCTACGAGCAGTACTTC.

Points on this clone: The sample has other DNA sequences that encode this CDR3 too. The genes are TRBV6-1 and TRBJ2-2, with 7 bases matching TRBD2. This CDR3 contains 14 residues. J lost 8 bases, V lost 1 base, and 4 bases had no gene match. CDR1 and CDR2 from the germline V gene are MNHNS and SASEGT. CDR3 protein: CASSEGLASGELFF. CDR3 coding DNA: TGTGCCAGCAGTGAAGGACTAGCATCAGGGGAGCTGTTTTTT.

The rearrangement links TRBV5-1 to TRBJ2-2; TRBD2 matches 7 bases. With V trimmed by 0 bases and J by 3 bases, 5 bases remained unmatched. The length of the CDR3 is 16 residues. In germline, CDR1 is SGHRS, CDR2 YFSETQ. The CDR3 here is CASSLERTRDTGELFF. CDR3 DNA: TGCGCCAGCAGCTTGGAGAGGACTAGGGACACCGGGGAGCTGTTTTTT. Using reference TRBV5-1 and TRBJ2-2 for the parts outside the CDR3, the full variable domain is KAGVTQTPRYLIKTRGQQVTLSCSPISGHRSVSWYQQTPGQGLQFLFEYFSETQRNKGNFPGRFSGRQFSNSRSEMNVSTLELGDSALYLCASSLERTRDTGELFFGEGSRLTVL.

The chain is built from TRBV29-1 and TRBJ1-2; D is undetermined. The V and J ends lost 2 bases and 8 bases respectively, with 18 bases between them. CDR1 SQVTM and CDR2 ANQGSEA come from the germline V gene. This CDR3 contains 14 residues. As DNA, the CDR3 is TGCAGCGTTGAAAAGGTCTCAAAACGGGAAGGCTACACCTTC. Translation: CSVEKVSKREGYTF. The full variable domain, rest sourced from reference TRBV29-1 and TRBJ1-2, is SAVISQKPSRDICQRGTSLTIQCQVDSQVTMMFWYRQQPGQSLTLIATANQGSEATYESGFVIDKFPISRPNLTFSTLTVSNMSPEDSSIYLCSVEKVSKREGYTFGSGTRLTVV.

The V gene is TRBV6-5, the J gene TRBJ2-1; maybe TRBD1 (5 bases). Germline-derived CDR1 and CDR2 are MNHEY and SVGAGI. CDR3 length: 14 residues. V was cut by 0 bases and J by 10 bases, with 13 bases left in between. CDR3 sequence: CASSYSIDRREQFF. In nucleotides, the CDR3 is TGTGCCAGCAGTTACTCGATTGACAGACGGGAGCAGTTCTTC.

This clone was seen just once. The chain carries TRBV6-5 and TRBJ2-2, with a tentative D call TRBD2 (5 bases). V lost 2 bases and J 4 bases, leaving 14 bases between the germline ends. The CDR3 extends over 16 amino acids. CDR1 is MNHEY and CDR2 is SVGAGI in the germline V gene. Written as DNA, the CDR3 is TGTGCCAGCAGTTACGGATGGGAGCGCCCCACCGGGGAGCTGTTTTTT. It encodes CASSYGWERPTGELFF.

The chain is built from TRBV10-3 and TRBJ2-3, with 9 bases fitting TRBD2. CDR3 size: 16 residues. With 3 bases clipped from V and 1 base from J, the junction kept 5 bases outside the gene matches. CDR1 and CDR2 (germline): ENHRY, SYGVKD. The DNA of the CDR3 is TGTGCCATCAGTGATTATACTAGCGGGCGCACAGATACGCAGTATTTT. The encoded protein is CAISDYTSGRTDTQYF.

The V and J genes are TRBV7-2 and TRBJ2-2; 13 positions agree with TRBD2. With 3 bases clipped from V and 5 bases from J, the junction kept 6 bases outside the gene matches. Germline assignment: CDR1 SGHTA and CDR2 FQGNSA. The CDR3 runs 17 residues. The CDR3 here is CASSLGLAGMRTGELFF. CDR3 nucleotide sequence: TGTGCCAGCAGCTTGGGACTAGCGGGAATGAGGACCGGGGAGCTGTTTTTT.

Worth noting for this clone: The identical CDR3 is also encoded by other nucleotide sequences in the sample. The chain uses TRBV6-5 and TRBJ1-5, with D uncertain. With 5 bases removed from V and 2 bases from J, the gap between germline ends came to 7 bases. Germline CDR1 reads MNHEY; CDR2 reads SVGAGI. The CDR3 sequence is 13 residues long. CDR3 amino acids: CASSGTRNQPQHF. The DNA of the CDR3 is TGTGCCAGCAGTGGCACCCGCAATCAGCCCCAGCATTTT.

J is TRBJ2-5 and V is TRBV19; 7 bases line up with TRBD1. The CDR3 covers 15 residues. With V trimmed by 5 bases and J by 3 bases, 9 bases remained unmatched. Germline V gives CDR1 LNHDA, CDR2 SQIVND (reference sequence). CDR3 residues: CASSVGTVLKETQYF. CDR3 nucleotide sequence: TGTGCCAGTAGTGTCGGGACAGTCTTGAAAGAGACCCAGTACTTC.

The V gene is TRBV4-1, the J gene TRBJ2-2, with a weak D call TRBD2 (6 bases). This CDR3 region has 16 residues. Trimming pared 1 base from V and 1 base from J, leaving 10 bases between. Germline V gene sequence: CDR1 MGHRA, CDR2 YSYEKL. The CDR3 DNA sequence: TGCGCCAGCAGCCAAGGGTTCGGGGGGAACACCGGGGAGCTGTTTTTT. Translated: CASSQGFGGNTGELFF.

This chain links TRBV7-9 with TRBJ2-2, with D possibly TRBD1 on 6 matching bases. With 6 bases removed from V and 3 bases from J, the gap between germline ends came to 17 bases. Germline CDR1 and CDR2: SEHNR and FQNEAQ (reference sequence). The CDR3 has 16 amino acids. In nucleotides, the CDR3 is TGTGCCAGCAGGTCTCGAGGGGCAGGGGACACCGGGGAGCTGTTTTTT. This encodes CASRSRGAGDTGELFF.

The chain carries TRBV2 and TRBJ2-5; 9 bases are shared with TRBD1. Germline V gives CDR1 SNHLY, CDR2 FYNNEI. The CDR3 spans 14 residues. V gave up 6 bases and J gave up 5 bases; unmatched junction bases: 7. The CDR3 reads CASRQQGAGETQYF. CDR3 bases: TGTGCCAGCAGACAACAGGGGGCAGGGGAGACCCAGTACTTC.